One and the same sample provided the 23 T cell receptor beta chains below, sequenced in a study of blood T cell repertoires in COVID-19. Clones were sequenced by immunoSEQ multiplex PCR, and TCRdb holds only the in-frame ones, with some missing. The sample consists of about 210,000 clones, 85% of them appearing once. The material sequenced was peripheral blood. All receptors derive from a woman older than 75 with acute or convalescent COVID-19.

J is TRBJ2-2 and V is TRBV24-1; D is perhaps TRBD2 (5 bases). V gave up 6 bases and J gave up 4 bases, with 11 bases separating them. The V gene's germline CDR1 is KGHDR and CDR2 SFDVKD. The CDR3 length is 14 residues. The CDR3 nucleotides read TGTGCCACCAGTCCCCGAGGAGGCACCGGGGAGCTGTTTTTT. It is translated as CATSPRGGTGELFF.

This chain joins TRBV28 and TRBJ1-3, with D tentatively TRBD1 (5 bases). Per germline, CDR1 MDHEN and CDR2 SYDVKM. V dropped 7 bases and J dropped 1 base, with 14 bases sitting between them. The CDR3 consists of 15 residues. Here the CDR3 reads CASTLHGGSGNTIYF. The CDR3 DNA is TGTGCCAGCACCCTCCACGGGGGATCTGGAAACACCATATATTTT. Drawing the rest from reference TRBV28 and TRBJ1-3, the complete variable domain is DVKVTQSSRYLVKRTGEKVFLECVQDMDHENMFWYRQDPGLGLRLIYFSYDVKMKEKGDIPEGYSVSREKKERFSLILESASTNQTSMYLCASTLHGGSGNTIYFGEGSWLTVV.

The chain employs TRBV3-1 (or the pseudogene TRBV3-2) and TRBJ2-3; the D is unclear. Germline assignment: CDR1 LGHDT and CDR2 YNNKEL (reference sequence). CDR3 length: 16 residues. V was cut by 0 bases and J by 6 bases, with 16 bases left in between. The CDR3 region has the DNA TGTGCCAGCAGCCAAGACAGAAAATATTTTTTGGATACGCAGTATTTT. As protein: CASSQDRKYFLDTQYF.

This clone turned up a few times. The CDR3 spells CAVQHGTQLGRSPLHF. Here the CDR3 DNA reads TGTGCCGTGCAGCACGGGACACAGTTAGGACGGTCACCCCTCCACTTT. This chain links TRBV28 with TRBJ1-6; D might be TRBD1 (6 bases). Germline V gene data show CDR1 as MDHEN and CDR2 as SYDVKM. The V end was cut by 11 bases, the J end by 10 bases, with 27 bases between. The CDR3 contains 16 residues. Looking up the rest from reference TRBV28 and TRBJ1-6 gives the full variable domain: DVKVTQSSRYLVKRTGEKVFLECVQDMDHENMFWYRQDPGLGLRLIYFSYDVKMKEKGDIPEGYSVSREKKERFSLILESASTNQTSMYLCAVQHGTQLGRSPLHFGNGTRLTVT.

This clone was counted only a few times. This rearrangement joins TRBV7-2 to TRBJ1-2, with D hard to call. CDR3 length: 11 residues. V shed 4 bases and J shed 2 bases, with 2 bases lying between them. Germline CDR1 SGHTA, CDR2 FQGNSA. The CDR3: CASSSNYGYTF. The CDR3 DNA follows: TGTGCCAGCAGCTCAAACTATGGCTACACCTTC.

CDR3 DNA sequence: TGCGCCAGCAGGGACAGGGGGCGCGGCACTGAAGCTTTCTTT. Encoded protein: CASRDRGRGTEAFF. V and J are TRBV4-3 and TRBJ1-1; the match to TRBD1 covers 11 bases. The germline CDR1 and CDR2 sequences are LGHNA and YSLEER. With V trimmed by 6 bases and J by 4 bases, 4 bases remained unmatched. There are 14 residues in the CDR3.

CDR3 residues: CASSRLAESSGANVLTF. The CDR3 DNA follows: TGTGCCAGTAGTCGCCTAGCGGAGAGCTCTGGGGCCAACGTCCTGACTTTC. The V call is TRBV19, the J call TRBJ2-6; TRBD2 matches 7 bases. J was trimmed by 0 bases and V by 5 bases; bases with no gene match: 7. The CDR3 covers 17 residues. The V gene's germline CDR1 is LNHDA and CDR2 SQIVND (reference sequence).

V usage is TRBV19 and J usage is TRBJ1-1; TRBD1 matches 8 bases. The germline V gene has CDR1 LNHDA and CDR2 SQIVND (reference sequence). The CDR3 runs 16 residues. Losses at the gene ends were 3 bases for V and 3 bases for J; bases not matched to a gene: 9. CDR3 sequence reads: CASSIRDRNRDTEAFF. The CDR3 coding sequence is TGTGCCAGTAGTATTAGGGACAGGAACCGGGACACTGAAGCTTTCTTT.

The rearrangement links TRBV7-2 to TRBJ2-3, with 7 bases fitting TRBD2. From germline, CDR1 is SGHTA and CDR2 FQGNSA. The CDR3 is made up of 15 amino acids. Trimming took 3 bases from V and 1 from J; bases not matched to a gene: 4. The CDR3 DNA reads TGTGCCAGCAGCTTCGGCGGGAGACGCACAGATACGCAGTATTTT. Translation: CASSFGGRRTDTQYF.

The chain combines TRBV18 with TRBJ1-2; D is undetermined. V was trimmed by 4 bases and J by 8 bases, leaving 17 bases between them. The CDR3 is 14 amino acids. Germline loops: CDR1 KGHSH, CDR2 LQKENI. The CDR3 nucleotides read TGTGCCAGCTCACAGGATACCACCTCGGGGGGCTACACCTTC. Protein product: CASSQDTTSGGYTF. The full variable domain, its missing parts supplied by reference TRBV18 and TRBJ1-2, is NAGVMQNPRHLVRRRGQEARLRCSPMKGHSHVYWYRQLPEEGLKFMVYLQKENIIDESGMPKERFSAEFPKEGPSILRIQQVVRGDSAAYFCASSQDTTSGGYTFGSGTRLTVV.

V is TRBV7-2 and J is TRBJ1-5; 8 nucleotides match TRBD1. Germline trimming cut 5 bases from V and 1 base from J; bases unmatched to any gene: 7. This CDR3 comprises 16 residues. The germline V gene encodes CDR1 SGHTA and CDR2 FQGNSA. The CDR3 nucleotides are TGTGCCAGCAGCGCTAGGGACAGGACAAGCAATCAGCCCCAGCATTTT. This translates into CASSARDRTSNQPQHF.

The V gene is TRBV6-5, the J gene TRBJ1-2; TRBD1 is a possible D gene (5 bases). Trimming left V 10 bases short and J 4 bases short, with 10 bases between. Germline CDR1 is MNHEY and CDR2 is SVGAGI. The CDR3 contains 11 residues. The CDR3 spells CATLQVYGYTF. In DNA form, the CDR3 reads TGTGCCACACTACAGGTCTATGGCTACACCTTC.

This clone has only one observation. The chain links TRBV7-6 to TRBJ1-4; D gene uncertain. The CDR3 loop spans 13 amino acids. CDR1 and CDR2 from the germline V gene are SGHVS and FNYEAQ. V was cut by 1 base and J by 8 bases, with 8 bases left in between. This CDR3 is CASSLGLKEKLFF. The CDR3 DNA sequence: TGTGCCAGCAGCTTAGGACTGAAAGAAAAACTGTTTTTT.

The chain couples TRBV7-2 to TRBJ2-5, with 7 bases matching TRBD2. The junction had 10 bases not matched to a gene; V was cut back by 4 bases and J by 5 bases. The CDR3 covers 15 residues. CDR1 is SGHTA, CDR2 FQGNSA, per germline. This CDR3 reads CASSSPVGGSETQYF. CDR3 bases: TGTGCCAGCAGCTCCCCCGTGGGGGGGAGCGAGACCCAGTACTTC.

The chain carries TRBV6-5 and TRBJ1-5; possibly TRBD1 for D (5 bases). The CDR3 loop spans 11 amino acids. V was pared by 9 bases and J by 4 bases, with 7 bases between. The germline gives CDR1 MNHEY, CDR2 SVGAGI. CDR3 sequence reads: CASGGNQPQHF. The CDR3 region has the DNA TGTGCCAGTGGGGGGAATCAGCCCCAGCATTTT.

The genes are TRBV7-2 and TRBJ1-2; D uncertain. The CDR3 sequence is 13 residues long. Germline V lookup: CDR1 SGHTA, CDR2 FQGNSA. Trimming pared 5 bases from V and 2 bases from J, leaving 9 bases between. The CDR3: CASSPQSNYGYTF. The CDR3 bases are TGTGCCAGCAGCCCACAGTCGAACTATGGCTACACCTTC.

The chain is built from TRBV30 and TRBJ2-7; 7 bases are a match to TRBD2. The V gene end was trimmed by 3 bases and the J gene end by 6 bases; junction bases not matched to a gene: 14. The CDR3 has 15 amino acids. CDR1 is GTSNPN, CDR2 SVGIG, per germline (reference sequence). The CDR3, as DNA: TGTGCCTGGAGCGCCCGGGGGAGGGGAGGTGGCGAGCAGTACTTC. It specifies CAWSARGRGGGEQYF. The full variable domain, in which reference TRBV30 and TRBJ2-7 provide the parts outside the CDR3, is SQTIHQWPATLVQPVGSPLSLECTVEGTSNPNLYWYRQAAGRGLQLLFYSVGIGQISSEVPQNLSASRPQDRQFILSSKKLLLSDSGFYLCAWSARGRGGGEQYFGPGTRLTVT.

The rearrangement links TRBV6-2 or TRBV6-3 to TRBJ1-1; 7 nucleotides align to TRBD1. With 0 bases clipped from V and 4 bases from J, the junction kept 5 bases outside the gene matches. This CDR3 spans 15 amino acids. Germline V gene lookup returns CDR1 MNHEY and CDR2 SVGEGT. Here the CDR3 DNA reads TGTGCCAGCAGTTACTCCGGGACAGCTACCACTGAAGCTTTCTTT. Its protein is CASSYSGTATTEAFF.

This chain links TRBV20-1 with TRBJ1-5; 7 bases map to TRBD1. J lost 4 bases, V lost 3 bases, and 3 bases had no gene match. The CDR3 spans 13 residues. In germline, CDR1 is DFQATT, CDR2 SNEGSKA (reference sequence). The CDR3 nucleotides are TGCAGTGCTAGTCGGGACAGTAATCAGCCCCAGCATTTT. Protein sequence: CSASRDSNQPQHF.

The chain links TRBV2 to TRBJ1-2, with 11 bases that match TRBD1. Germline loops: CDR1 SNHLY, CDR2 FYNNEI. Germline trimming cut 6 bases from V and 3 bases from J; bases unmatched to any gene: 0. The CDR3 is 13 amino acids. The CDR3 nucleotides are TGTGCCAGCAGGGGACAGGGGGACTATGGCTACACCTTC. Translated, it gives CASRGQGDYGYTF.

The chain uses TRBV5-1 and TRBJ1-1; a weak D match, TRBD1 (6 bases). Germline CDR1 and CDR2: SGHRS and YFSETQ. V lost 3 bases to trimming and J lost 1 base, with 16 bases between them. The CDR3 covers 16 residues. The CDR3 spells CASSSSLTGGNTEAFF. CDR3 bases: TGCGCCAGCAGCTCAAGCCTGACAGGTGGGAACACTGAAGCTTTCTTT.

V gene TRBV7-6 combines with J gene TRBJ2-5; TRBD1 agrees at 10 bases. The CDR3 runs 15 residues. The germline V gene encodes CDR1 SGHVS and CDR2 FNYEAQ. The V and J ends lost 4 bases and 5 bases, in that order; junction bases with no gene match: 7. CDR3 nucleotide sequence: TGTGCCAGCAGCTCCCCGGGACAGGGGTTGGAGACCCAGTACTTC. It yields the protein CASSSPGQGLETQYF. Drawing the rest from reference TRBV7-6 and TRBJ2-5, the complete variable domain is GAGVSQSPRYKVTKRGQDVALRCDPISGHVSLYWYRQALGQGPEFLTYFNYEAQQDKSGLPNDRFSAERPEGSISTLTIQRTEQRDSAMYRCASSSPGQGLETQYFGPGTRLLVL.

V gene TRBV27 combines with J gene TRBJ1-5; weak D call: TRBD1 (6 bases). Germline loops: CDR1 MNHEY, CDR2 SMNVEV (reference sequence). V gave up 8 bases and J gave up 5 bases, with 16 bases separating them. The CDR3 extends over 14 amino acids. The CDR3 DNA is TGTGCCAGCGGGGCCCGACAGGCCGATCAGCCCCAGCATTTT. Its protein product is CASGARQADQPQHF.